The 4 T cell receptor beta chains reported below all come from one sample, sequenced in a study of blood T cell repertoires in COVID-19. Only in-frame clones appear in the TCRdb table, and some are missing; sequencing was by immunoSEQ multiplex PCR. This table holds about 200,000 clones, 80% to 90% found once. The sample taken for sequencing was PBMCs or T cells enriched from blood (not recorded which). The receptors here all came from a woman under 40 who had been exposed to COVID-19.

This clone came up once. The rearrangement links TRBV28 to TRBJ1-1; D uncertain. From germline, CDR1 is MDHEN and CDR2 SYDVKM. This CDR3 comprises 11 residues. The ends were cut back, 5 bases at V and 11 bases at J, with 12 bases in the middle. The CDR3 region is CASSRTVPAFF. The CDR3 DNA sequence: TGTGCCAGCAGTCGAACAGTACCTGCTTTCTTT.

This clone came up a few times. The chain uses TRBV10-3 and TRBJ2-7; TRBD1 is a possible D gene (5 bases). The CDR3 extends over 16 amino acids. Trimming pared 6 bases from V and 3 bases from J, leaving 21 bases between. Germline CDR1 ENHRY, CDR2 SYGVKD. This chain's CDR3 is CAISPTDLTPYYEQYF. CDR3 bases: TGTGCCATCAGCCCGACAGATTTAACCCCCTACTACGAGCAGTACTTC.

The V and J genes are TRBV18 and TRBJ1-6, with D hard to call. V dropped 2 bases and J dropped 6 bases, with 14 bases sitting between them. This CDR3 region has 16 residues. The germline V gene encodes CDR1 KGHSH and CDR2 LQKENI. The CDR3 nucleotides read TGTGCCAGCTCACCAGGAGCCAGTTCGCTTAATTCACCCCTCCACTTT. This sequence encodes CASSPGASSLNSPLHF.

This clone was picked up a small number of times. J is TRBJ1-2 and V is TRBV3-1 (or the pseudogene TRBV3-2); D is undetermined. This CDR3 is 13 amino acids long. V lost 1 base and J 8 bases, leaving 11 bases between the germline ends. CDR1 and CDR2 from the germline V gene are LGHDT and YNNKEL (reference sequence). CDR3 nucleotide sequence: TGTGCCAGCAGCCAAGGGGCAGTAGGCGGCTACACCTTC. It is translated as CASSQGAVGGYTF.